These 7 T cell receptor beta chains originate from one sample sequenced in a study of regulatory T cells in long-lasting Graves disease. Regarding time point: newly diagnosed GD, antithyroid drugs for less than 3 months. With RNA extracted from PBMCs as input, the TCR library was made. Building the TCR beta libraries relied on iRepertoire HTBI primers, and CDR3 regions underwent Arm-PCR. TCRdb re-called the multiplex PCR reads with MiXCR, one entry per CDR3 protein. The sample holds approximately 470,000 distinct CDR3 sequences, 15% to 20% seen once. In addition, the sample was reused for a study of T cells in Graves' hyperthyroidism and ophthalmopathy.

This specimen consisted of peripheral blood mononuclear cells (PBMCs), obtained at new diagnosis, from a patient treated with antithyroid drugs. The receptors stem from a man in his forties or fifties with Graves disease.

In its sample, this clonotype was seen many times. The rearrangement links TRBV11-3 to TRBJ2-1, with 7 bases fitting TRBD2. Germline trimming cut 4 bases from V and 13 bases from J; bases unmatched to any gene: 19. CDR3 size: 16 residues. CDR1 SGHNT and CDR2 YENEEA come from the germline V gene. For the CDR3, the DNA is TGTGCCAGCAGCTCCTCCCCACCTGGACTGGGGGGGGAACAGTTCTTC. It specifies CASSSSPPGLGGEQFF.

This clonotype was picked up many times. This chain uses TRBV28 with TRBJ2-7, with D perhaps given as TRBD1 or TRBD2 (5 bases each). Trimming removed 7 bases from V and 2 bases from J, with 12 bases in between. CDR3 length: 13 residues. Germline V CDR1 and CDR2: MDHEN, SYDVKM. CDR3 sequence: CASNRDGAYEQYF. CDR3 DNA: TGTGCCAGCAACCGGGACGGCGCCTACGAGCAGTACTTC.

This clonotype has more than one count but fewer than ten. A read error may explain this, as a much larger clone is one base away. V and J are TRBV7-3 and TRBJ2-1, with D possibly TRBD1 on 7 matching bases. This CDR3 region has 16 residues. Germline lookup yields CDR1 SGHTA and CDR2 FQGTGA. Here the CDR3 DNA reads TGTGCCAGCAGTCCATCAGGCGGGACAGCCTACAATGGGCAGTTCTTC. It translates to CASSPSGGTAYNGQFF.

The CDR3 nucleotides read TGTGCCAGCAGCCAGGGAACAGGGGCCACCGGGGAGCTGTTTTTT. It specifies CASSQGTGATGELFF. The chain employs TRBV7-8 and TRBJ2-2, with 7 bases lining up with TRBD1. V gave up 5 bases and J gave up 4 bases; unmatched junction bases: 7. CDR3 size: 15 residues. Germline CDR1 SGHVS, CDR2 FQNEAQ.

The rearrangement uses TRBV7-3 and TRBJ2-3, with 11 nucleotides matching TRBD2. This CDR3 is built from 16 residues. Germline lookup yields CDR1 SGHTA and CDR2 FQGTGA. V trimming: 5 bases; J trimming: 2 bases; junction bases outside the gene matches: 6. CDR3 DNA sequence: TGTGCCAGCAGCACCGGGACTAGCGGTTCCACAGATACGCAGTATTTT. It encodes CASSTGTSGSTDTQYF.

This clonotype has ten or more counts. The chain has TRBV28 and TRBJ1-1; D not resolved. Trimming removed 2 bases at V and 3 bases at J, with 7 bases between. Germline assignment: CDR1 MDHEN and CDR2 SYDVKM. The CDR3 is 13 amino acids. CDR3 sequence: CASSLPSDTEAFF. CDR3 DNA: TGTGCCAGCAGTTTACCATCCGACACTGAAGCTTTCTTT.

This clonotype was counted only a few times. The chain links TRBV18 to TRBJ2-7; 8 nucleotides align to TRBD1. Germline CDR1 and CDR2: KGHSH and LQKENI. The CDR3 covers 17 residues. The V and J ends lost 3 bases and 0 bases, in that order; junction bases with no gene match: 10. CDR3 sequence: CASSPGTGSRSSYEQYF. The CDR3 region has the DNA TGTGCCAGCTCACCGGGGACAGGTTCCCGAAGCTCCTACGAGCAGTACTTC.